The present T cell receptor (beta chain) was sequenced within a study of T cells after somatic rescue of genetic block. TCRdb keeps only in-frame clones here, not all; method: immunoSEQ multiplex PCR. The sample shows roughly 65,000 clones, 80% to 95% of them seen only once. The V segment lost 1 base and the J segment 8 bases; nucleotides outside the gene matches: 8. The germline V gene encodes CDR1 SGHNT and CDR2 YYREEE (reference sequence). The CDR3 runs to 15 residues. This TCR was recovered from a man aged 35 to 55. The sample was peripheral blood mononuclear cells (PBMCs). The rearrangement joins TRBV5-4 to TRBJ1-4, with 7 bases that match TRBD1. The chain's CDR3 is CASSLKAQGVEKLFF. The CDR3 DNA reads as TGTGCCAGCAGCTTGAAAGCCCAGGGGGTGGAAAAACTGTTTTTT.